The 27 T cell receptor beta chains in this list originate from one sample, sequenced in a study of blood T cell repertoires in COVID-19. Produced via immunoSEQ multiplex PCR; TCRdb's table is partial and in-frame only. The data show over 250,000 clones, approximately 89% seen once. The sequenced sample was PBMCs or T cells enriched from blood (not recorded which). These receptors were collected from a woman between 18 and 29 years old who had recovered from COVID-19.

V and J are TRBV11-2 and TRBJ2-7; a possible D gene is TRBD1 (5 bases). V lost 4 bases, J lost 3 bases, and 19 bases lay in between. Germline V lookup: CDR1 SGHAT, CDR2 FQNNGV. The CDR3 loop spans 16 amino acids. As DNA, the CDR3 is TGTGCCAGCAGCTCAAGCAGGGTTTCAACCTTCTACGAGCAGTACTTC. Encoded protein: CASSSSRVSTFYEQYF.

Here the CDR3 DNA reads TGTGCCAGCAGCCCCCTGACAGTGAGTTCCTACGAGCAGTACTTC. Translated: CASSPLTVSSYEQYF. The V gene is TRBV11-2, the J gene TRBJ2-7; a weak D match, TRBD1 (5 bases). The CDR3 totals 15 residues. Germline V CDR1 and CDR2: SGHAT, FQNNGV. V lost 5 bases to trimming and J lost 1 base, with 15 bases between them.

The rearrangement joins TRBV18 to TRBJ2-5; weak D call: TRBD2 (6 bases). Germline V gene sequence: CDR1 KGHSH, CDR2 LQKENI. V lost 3 bases and J 4 bases, leaving 24 bases between the germline ends. This CDR3 is built from 18 residues. The CDR3 DNA reads TGTGCCAGCTCACCCGGTCTTCTAGCGCGACTGGAGGGAGAGACCCAGTACTTC. Its translation is CASSPGLLARLEGETQYF.

V is TRBV19 and J is TRBJ1-2; D is unresolved. This CDR3 is built from 14 residues. Per germline, CDR1 LNHDA and CDR2 SQIVND (reference sequence). Trimming cost V 5 bases and J 4 bases, with 14 bases left between them. The CDR3 bases are TGTGCCAGTAGTGCTTCGACAAGACGCTATGGCTACACCTTC. The encoded protein is CASSASTRRYGYTF.

V usage is TRBV29-1 and J usage is TRBJ2-2, with a possible D match to TRBD2 (6 bases). The CDR3 runs 15 residues. Germline CDR1 reads SQVTM; CDR2 reads ANQGSEA. Trimming shortened V by 6 bases and J by 1 base, and 15 bases separated the two germline ends. The CDR3 DNA is TGCAGCGTCTTTACATCGGGAGTGAACACCGGGGAGCTGTTTTTT. As protein: CSVFTSGVNTGELFF.

The rearrangement uses TRBV5-6 and TRBJ1-1, with D possibly TRBD1 on 6 matching bases. The CDR3 has 16 amino acids. Germline CDR1 reads SGHDT; CDR2 reads YYEEEE. Trimming pared 3 bases from V and 3 bases from J, leaving 18 bases between. CDR3 nucleotide sequence: TGTGCCAGCAGCTACTACAGGGTATTTTTTGACACTGAAGCTTTCTTT. It encodes CASSYYRVFFDTEAFF.

V is TRBV11-3 and J is TRBJ1-4; weak D call: TRBD1 (5 bases). V was shortened by 0 bases and J by 4 bases, with 9 bases between the two germline ends. The CDR3 is made up of 15 amino acids. Per the germline V gene, CDR1 is SGHNT and CDR2 is YENEEA. The CDR3 DNA reads TGTGCCAGCAGCTTAGACACAGGTTTTAATGAAAAACTGTTTTTT. Translating it yields CASSLDTGFNEKLFF.

The chain is built from TRBV15 and TRBJ1-2, with D possibly matching TRBD1 (5 bases). Trimming cost V 0 bases and J 7 bases, with 18 bases left between them. The CDR3 contains 16 residues. Germline V gives CDR1 LNHNV, CDR2 YYDKDF (reference sequence). CDR3 protein: CATSRDRGSEGGGYTF. The CDR3 DNA sequence: TGTGCCACCAGCAGAGATCGGGGGTCGGAGGGAGGTGGCTACACCTTC.

This clone showed up just a few times. This chain connects TRBV7-2 to TRBJ1-4; D is perhaps TRBD1 (6 bases). Trimming took 3 bases from V and 7 from J, leaving 15 bases between them. The V gene's germline CDR1 is SGHTA and CDR2 FQGNSA. This CDR3 comprises 15 residues. The CDR3 DNA is TGTGCCAGCAGCTTTATGAACAGGGAAGCTGAAAAACTGTTTTTT. This translates into CASSFMNREAEKLFF.

J is TRBJ1-6 and V is TRBV27; D not certain. Germline V gene lookup returns CDR1 MNHEY and CDR2 SMNVEV (reference sequence). V lost 3 bases and J lost 7, with 19 bases in between. The CDR3 consists of 17 residues. CDR3 in DNA: TGTGCCAGCAGTTTCCCCCGGAGGATGGCGGTCAATTCACCCCTCCACTTT. It codes for CASSFPRRMAVNSPLHF.

This clone was seen only a few times. V usage is TRBV5-6 and J usage is TRBJ2-3; D ambiguous. V dropped 1 base and J dropped 2 bases, with 8 bases sitting between them. Germline CDR1 reads SGHDT; CDR2 reads YYEEEE. This CDR3 spans 14 amino acids. CDR3 protein: CASSLRRNTDTQYF. The CDR3 DNA reads as TGTGCCAGCAGCTTGCGCAGGAACACAGATACGCAGTATTTT. Drawing the rest from reference TRBV5-6 and TRBJ2-3, the complete variable domain is DAGVTQSPTHLIKTRGQQVTLRCSPKSGHDTVSWYQQALGQGPQFIFQYYEEEERQRGNFPDRFSGHQFPNYSSELNVNALLLGDSALYLCASSLRRNTDTQYFGPGTRLTVL.

V gene TRBV29-1 combines with J gene TRBJ1-1, with a possible D match to TRBD1 (6 bases). This CDR3 is 14 amino acids long. Trimming shortened V by 4 bases and J by 1 base, and 13 bases separated the two germline ends. Germline V gene lookup returns CDR1 SQVTM and CDR2 ANQGSEA. The CDR3 sequence is CSVGGPGGNTEAFF. In DNA, the CDR3 is TGCAGCGTTGGGGGGCCGGGAGGGAACACTGAAGCTTTCTTT.

This clone was found once. The chain joins TRBV28 to TRBJ1-6; a weak D match, TRBD1 (5 bases). Germline V lookup: CDR1 MDHEN, CDR2 SYDVKM. The CDR3 contains 14 residues. V shed 3 bases and J shed 10 bases, with 13 bases lying between them. The CDR3 reads CASSLQGSQSPLHF. DNA of the CDR3: TGTGCCAGCAGTTTGCAGGGTTCACAATCACCCCTCCACTTT.

J is TRBJ2-1 and V is TRBV28; D is undetermined. CDR1 and CDR2 from the germline V gene are MDHEN and SYDVKM. CDR3 length: 11 amino acids. V was clipped by 6 bases and J by 8 bases, with 8 bases between them. CDR3 residues: CASSTTYEQFF. The DNA of the CDR3 is TGTGCCAGCAGCACCACTTATGAGCAGTTCTTC.

The chain employs TRBV20-1 and TRBJ2-3; D call uncertain. Germline V gives CDR1 DFQATT, CDR2 SNEGSKA (reference sequence). This CDR3 is 12 amino acids long. V shed 3 bases and J shed 4 bases, with 8 bases lying between them. CDR3 coding DNA: TGCAGTGCTAGTTTGGCCGCAGATACGCAGTATTTT. Protein sequence: CSASLAADTQYF.

This chain joins TRBV7-9 and TRBJ2-2; D remains unclear. The CDR3 has 15 amino acids. Trimming left V 4 bases short and J 0 bases short, with 9 bases between. Germline CDR1 reads SEHNR; CDR2 reads FQNEAQ (reference sequence). The CDR3 DNA is TGTGCCAGCAGCTCCCCGTTCGCGAACACCGGGGAGCTGTTTTTT. Its protein is CASSSPFANTGELFF.

The rearrangement joins TRBV28 to TRBJ2-7, with TRBD2 matching 8 bases. Germline CDR1 reads MDHEN; CDR2 reads SYDVKM. Trimming cost V 5 bases and J 5 bases; bases outside gene matches: 8. The CDR3 totals 14 residues. CDR3 in amino acids: CASSATSDFHEQYF. For the CDR3, the DNA is TGTGCCAGCAGTGCGACTAGCGATTTCCACGAGCAGTACTTC.

The chain is built from TRBV28 and TRBJ1-2; 8 nucleotides align to TRBD1. CDR3 length: 14 amino acids. Unmatched junction bases numbered 12, after V lost 11 bases and J lost 4 bases. Germline CDR1 and CDR2: MDHEN and SYDVKM. The CDR3 sequence is CAPRPRTGLYGYTF. DNA of the CDR3: TGTGCCCCTCGACCCAGGACAGGGCTCTATGGCTACACCTTC.

V usage is TRBV19 and J usage is TRBJ2-1, with D possibly being TRBD2 (5 bases). Germline CDR1 reads LNHDA; CDR2 reads SQIVND (reference sequence). CDR3 length equals 15 residues. Trimming stripped 3 bases from V and 8 bases from J, with 17 bases between. The CDR3 reads CASSIRSEGFDEQFF. CDR3 DNA sequence: TGTGCCAGTAGTATTCGGAGCGAGGGATTTGATGAGCAGTTCTTC.

This sequence joins TRBV3-1 (or the pseudogene TRBV3-2) and TRBJ2-1, with TRBD2 identical over 9 bases. V lost 0 bases and J lost 8; bases outside the gene matches: 8. In germline, CDR1 is LGHDT, CDR2 YNNKEL (reference sequence). The CDR3 sequence is 16 residues long. CDR3 sequence (DNA): TGTGCCAGCAGCCAAGATCTACTAGCGGGTGGGTATGAGCAGTTCTTC. The encoded protein is CASSQDLLAGGYEQFF.

The genes are TRBV7-2 and TRBJ1-1; TRBD1 might be the D (6 bases). V was shortened by 2 bases and J by 4 bases, with 14 bases between the two germline ends. The CDR3 spans 15 residues. Germline values: CDR1 SGHTA, CDR2 FQGNSA. The CDR3 region is CASSLRSNRVTEAFF. In DNA form, the CDR3 reads TGTGCCAGCAGCTTAAGGTCCAACAGGGTCACTGAAGCTTTCTTT.

The rearrangement joins TRBV7-8 to TRBJ2-1; 8 bases line up with TRBD2. The CDR3 length is 15 residues. Unmatched junction bases numbered 7, after V lost 4 bases and J lost 5 bases. CDR1 and CDR2 from the germline V gene are SGHVS and FQNEAQ. The CDR3 protein is CASSWVAGQDNEQFF. Written as DNA, the CDR3 is TGTGCCAGCAGCTGGGTAGCGGGGCAAGACAATGAGCAGTTCTTC.

This chain links TRBV30 with TRBJ2-3, with D possibly matching TRBD2 (7 bases). The germline V gene has CDR1 GTSNPN and CDR2 SVGIG (reference sequence). This CDR3 region has 15 residues. The V end was cut by 0 bases, the J end by 6 bases, with 16 bases between. CDR3 loop: CAWSVGGLSMDTQYF. CDR3 DNA sequence: TGTGCCTGGAGTGTCGGGGGGCTAAGTATGGATACGCAGTATTTT. Together with reference TRBV30 and TRBJ2-3, the CDR3 gives the full variable domain: SQTIHQWPATLVQPVGSPLSLECTVEGTSNPNLYWYRQAAGRGLQLLFYSVGIGQISSEVPQNLSASRPQDRQFILSSKKLLLSDSGFYLCAWSVGGLSMDTQYFGPGTRLTVL.

This sequence joins TRBV5-1 and TRBJ2-5; D is unclear. This CDR3 has 13 residues. The germline V gene encodes CDR1 SGHRS and CDR2 YFSETQ. V gave up 0 bases and J gave up 5 bases, with 8 bases separating them. The CDR3 here is CASSLARWETQYF. The CDR3 DNA follows: TGCGCCAGCAGCTTGGCCAGATGGGAGACCCAGTACTTC. Full variable domain (missing parts from reference TRBV5-1 and TRBJ2-5): KAGVTQTPRYLIKTRGQQVTLSCSPISGHRSVSWYQQTPGQGLQFLFEYFSETQRNKGNFPGRFSGRQFSNSRSEMNVSTLELGDSALYLCASSLARWETQYFGPGTRLLVL.

This chain uses TRBV5-1 with TRBJ1-3, with 8 bases identical to TRBD1. Germline values: CDR1 SGHRS, CDR2 YFSETQ. The CDR3 extends over 14 amino acids. Trimming removed 4 bases from V and 3 bases from J; junction bases left unmatched: 3. In DNA, the CDR3 is TGCGCCAGCAGCCTGACAGGGGTTGGAAACACCATATATTTT. Its translation is CASSLTGVGNTIYF.

The gene calls are TRBV7-6 and TRBJ2-1, with D possibly being TRBD1 (6 bases). Germline V gene sequence: CDR1 SGHVS, CDR2 FNYEAQ. V lost 1 base and J 2 bases, leaving 18 bases between the germline ends. The CDR3 spans 18 residues. The CDR3 nucleotides are TGTGCCAGCAGCTTAGGGTCTGTCGCAGGGGCCCCCTACAATGAGCAGTTCTTC. This encodes CASSLGSVAGAPYNEQFF.

This chain connects TRBV5-1 to TRBJ1-5; a possible D gene is TRBD1 (5 bases). The CDR3 length is 19 residues. V was clipped by 5 bases and J by 4 bases, with 28 bases between them. Germline V gene lookup returns CDR1 SGHRS and CDR2 YFSETQ. The CDR3 sequence is CASSIAPLGQGGPNQPQHF. The CDR3 bases are TGCGCCAGCAGTATAGCCCCCCTCGGGCAGGGAGGGCCAAATCAGCCCCAGCATTTT.